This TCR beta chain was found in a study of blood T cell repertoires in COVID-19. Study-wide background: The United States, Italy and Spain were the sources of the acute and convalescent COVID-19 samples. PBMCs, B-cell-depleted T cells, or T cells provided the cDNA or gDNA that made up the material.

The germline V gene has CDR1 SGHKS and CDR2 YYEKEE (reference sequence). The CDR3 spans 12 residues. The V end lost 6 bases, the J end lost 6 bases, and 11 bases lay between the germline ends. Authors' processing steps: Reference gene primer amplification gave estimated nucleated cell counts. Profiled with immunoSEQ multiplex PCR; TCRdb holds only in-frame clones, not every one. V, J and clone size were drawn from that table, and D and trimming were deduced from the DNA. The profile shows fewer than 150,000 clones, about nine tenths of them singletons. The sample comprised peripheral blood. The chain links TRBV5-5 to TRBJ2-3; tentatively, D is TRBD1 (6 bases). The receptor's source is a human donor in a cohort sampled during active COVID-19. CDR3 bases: TGTGCCAGCACCATGAGGGGGGATACGCAGTATTTT. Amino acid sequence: CASTMRGDTQYF. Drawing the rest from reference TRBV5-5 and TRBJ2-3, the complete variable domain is DAGVTQSPTHLIKTRGQQVTLRCSPISGHKSVSWYQQVLGQGPQFIFQYYEKEERGRGNFPDRFSARQFPNYSSELNVNALLLGDSALYLCASTMRGDTQYFGPGTRLTVL.